This TCR beta chain originates from a study of blood T cell repertoires in COVID-19. Whole-study context: Acute and convalescent COVID-19 samples came from the United States, Italy and Spain. T cells, B-cell-depleted T cells, or PBMCs provided the cDNA or gDNA that served as material.

This CDR3 contains 16 residues. With 1 base clipped from V and 5 bases from J, the junction kept 8 bases outside the gene matches. CDR1 is LNHNV, CDR2 YYDKDF, per germline (reference sequence). How the authors handled the data: Counts of nucleated cells, estimated from reference gene primer amplification, were obtained. This table comes from immunoSEQ multiplex PCR, and its TCRdb copy is limited to in-frame clones, with some not included. V and J calls and clone size are copied from that table; D and trimming were computed from the DNA. The table includes 45,000 to 65,000 clones, 87% detected once. Sequenced input: peripheral blood. J is TRBJ2-1 and V is TRBV15; 7 bases map to TRBD1. This TCR was recovered from a man at least 80 years old in a cohort sampled during active COVID-19. The CDR3: CATSRGPRTGDNEQFF. For the CDR3, the DNA is TGTGCCACCAGCAGAGGACCTAGGACAGGAGACAATGAGCAGTTCTTC. Based on the CDR3 plus reference TRBV15 and TRBJ2-1, the full variable domain is DAMVIQNPRYQVTQFGKPVTLSCSQTLNHNVMYWYQQKSSQAPKLLFHYYDKDFNNEADTPDNFQSRRPNTSFCFLDIRSPGLGDTAMYLCATSRGPRTGDNEQFFGPGTRLTVL.